One sample yielded the 17 T cell receptor beta chains listed below, sequenced in a study of human T cells and chemical hapten exposure. Using its own MiXCR run on the RACE reads, TCRdb lists one record per CDR3 protein. The data show more than 150,000 distinct CDR3 sequences, nearly 30% seen once. Time point described: pre-sensitization, week 0. Treatment given: therapeutic diphenylcyclopropenone sensitization with weekly scalp DPC. The source material was whole blood, sampled in connection with sensitization to the hapten diphenylcyclopropenone (DPC). These receptors came from a woman aged 25-40 years with alopecia areata. Some clones in this sample may be carry-over from other donors' samples.

This clonotype was recorded a few times. The V gene is TRBV28, the J gene TRBJ2-5, with D unresolved. The germline CDR1 and CDR2 sequences are MDHEN and SYDVKM. This CDR3 has 14 amino acids. Trimming left V 3 bases short and J 2 bases short, with 10 bases between. The CDR3 here is CASSFAEKQETQYF. The CDR3 DNA follows: TGTGCCAGCAGTTTTGCAGAAAAACAAGAGACCCAGTACTTC.

The chain has TRBV29-1 and TRBJ2-1; D is unresolved. The CDR3 has 13 amino acids. The V end was cut by 6 bases, the J end by 5 bases, with 14 bases between. Germline assignment: CDR1 SQVTM and CDR2 ANQGSEA. The CDR3 loop is CSVPGVGHNEQFF. The CDR3 DNA is TGCAGCGTCCCTGGGGTAGGCCACAATGAGCAGTTCTTC.

The chain carries TRBV29-1 and TRBJ1-1; 8 nucleotides agree with TRBD1. This CDR3 contains 12 residues. Germline lookup yields CDR1 SQVTM and CDR2 ANQGSEA. V gave up 7 bases and J gave up 0 bases; unmatched junction bases: 1. The CDR3 reads CSGDRLNTEAFF. Here the CDR3 DNA reads TGCAGCGGGGACAGGCTGAACACTGAAGCTTTCTTT.

In its sample, this clonotype was seen a few times. The chain employs TRBV12-3 or TRBV12-4 and TRBJ1-2; D ambiguous. V lost 5 bases to trimming and J lost 8 bases, with 9 bases between them. This CDR3 is 11 amino acids long. The DNA for the CDR3 is TGTGCCAGCAGTCTCGGGGTAGGCTACACCTTC. Translating gives CASSLGVGYTF.

This clonotype was seen only a few times. The V call is TRBV20-1, the J call TRBJ2-3; 7 bases are a match to TRBD2. V lost 5 bases to trimming and J lost 1 base; unmatched junction nucleotides: 6. The CDR3 totals 14 residues. The V gene's germline CDR1 is DFQATT and CDR2 SNEGSKA (reference sequence). The CDR3 DNA reads TGCAGTGCTGGGAGGGGAATGGGCACAGATACGCAGTATTTT. Protein: CSAGRGMGTDTQYF.

This clonotype was picked up a small number of times. V is TRBV20-1 and J is TRBJ2-7; TRBD1 matches 10 bases. Germline values: CDR1 DFQATT, CDR2 SNEGSKA (reference sequence). With V trimmed by 0 bases and J by 8 bases, 10 bases remained unmatched. The CDR3 is 15 amino acids. The CDR3 nucleotides read TGCAGTGCTAGAGATACGAGACAGGGGGCTTACAAGCAGTACTTC. Its translation: CSARDTRQGAYKQYF.

The rearrangement links TRBV29-1 to TRBJ2-3, with TRBD2 matching 8 bases. CDR3 length equals 14 residues. Trimming removed 6 bases from V and 0 bases from J; junction bases left unmatched: 5. Germline CDR1 is SQVTM and CDR2 is ANQGSEA. The CDR3 DNA is TGCAGCGTCCGTACTAGCGGAAGCACAGATACGCAGTATTTT. Its protein product is CSVRTSGSTDTQYF.

J is TRBJ1-1 and V is TRBV6-5, with TRBD1 as a possible D gene (6 bases). V was cut by 5 bases and J by 4 bases, with 14 bases left in between. This CDR3 comprises 14 residues. Germline V gene sequence: CDR1 MNHEY, CDR2 SVGAGI. This CDR3 is CASSVTGLGTEAFF. The DNA for the CDR3 is TGTGCCAGCAGTGTAACAGGGTTGGGCACTGAAGCTTTCTTT.

This clonotype was counted only a few times. The chain couples TRBV27 to TRBJ1-2; possibly TRBD1 for D (5 bases). The germline V gene encodes CDR1 MNHEY and CDR2 SMNVEV (reference sequence). The CDR3 has 17 amino acids. Trimming removed 4 bases from V and 4 bases from J, with 22 bases in between. The CDR3 loop is CASSYRWGGISTYGYTF. In nucleotides, the CDR3 is TGTGCCAGCAGTTATCGGTGGGGGGGGATTTCCACCTATGGCTACACCTTC.

This clonotype is a singleton in its sample. This sequence joins TRBV24-1 and TRBJ2-3; 7 bases are shared with TRBD1. The CDR3 loop spans 15 amino acids. Germline V gene lookup returns CDR1 KGHDR and CDR2 SFDVKD. V gave up 4 bases and J gave up 6 bases; unmatched junction bases: 9. CDR3 in DNA: TGTGCCACCAGTGACGACGACAGGGAGTGGGATACGCAGTATTTT. It encodes CATSDDDREWDTQYF.

The chain carries TRBV18 and TRBJ1-4; TRBD1 is a possible D gene (6 bases). In germline, CDR1 is KGHSH, CDR2 LQKENI. With 2 bases removed from V and 8 bases from J, the gap between germline ends came to 12 bases. The CDR3 has 14 amino acids. CDR3 sequence reads: CASSPETGSEKLFF. The CDR3 coding sequence is TGTGCCAGCTCACCAGAGACAGGATCGGAAAAACTGTTTTTT. Full variable domain (missing parts from reference TRBV18 and TRBJ1-4): NAGVMQNPRHLVRRRGQEARLRCSPMKGHSHVYWYRQLPEEGLKFMVYLQKENIIDESGMPKERFSAEFPKEGPSILRIQQVVRGDSAAYFCASSPETGSEKLFFGSGTQLSVL.

There are many counts of this clonotype. The V gene is TRBV28, the J gene TRBJ1-1, with D perhaps matching TRBD1 (6 bases). V lost 6 bases and J lost 5, with 16 bases in between. Germline V gene sequence: CDR1 MDHEN, CDR2 SYDVKM. The CDR3 contains 14 residues. CDR3 amino acids: CASRIGGRETEAFF. Here the CDR3 DNA reads TGTGCCAGCAGGATAGGGGGAAGAGAGACTGAAGCTTTCTTT.

This clonotype was picked up a small number of times. The CDR3 sequence is CASSPEPGPNSPLHF. The CDR3 nucleotides are TGTGCCAGCTCACCTGAACCGGGGCCCAATTCACCCCTCCACTTT. V usage is TRBV18 and J usage is TRBJ1-6; possibly TRBD1 for D (5 bases). Germline CDR1 is KGHSH and CDR2 is LQKENI. The CDR3 extends over 15 amino acids. Trimming took off 3 bases at V and 7 bases at J, with 13 bases between the two ends.

This clonotype was seen a few times. The chain recombines TRBV7-3 with TRBJ1-1, with unresolved D. Germline values: CDR1 SGHTA, CDR2 FQGTGA. CDR3 length equals 15 residues. V lost 1 base and J 7 bases, leaving 16 bases between the germline ends. CDR3 DNA: TGTGCCAGCAGCTTAAGAGCCCTATCCTTAGATGAAGCTTTCTTT. Translation: CASSLRALSLDEAFF.

This clonotype was observed a few times. The rearrangement uses TRBV6-2 or TRBV6-3 and TRBJ2-3; 7 positions match TRBD1. The length of the CDR3 is 15 residues. Germline V gene data show CDR1 as MNHEY and CDR2 as SVGEGT. The junction had 7 bases not matched to a gene; V was cut back by 6 bases and J by 1 base. As DNA, the CDR3 is TGTGCCAGCAGCCTACCGACAGGGCGCACAGATACGCAGTATTTT. Protein product: CASSLPTGRTDTQYF.

V is TRBV3-1 and J is TRBJ2-3; D unclear. The CDR3 consists of 15 residues. V lost 5 bases and J lost 3, with 15 bases in between. Germline CDR1 LGHDT, CDR2 YNNKEL (reference sequence). The CDR3 nucleotides read TGTGCCAGCAGCGCACAACCGATTTCGACAGATACGCAGTATTTT. It translates to CASSAQPISTDTQYF.

This clonotype has more than one count but fewer than ten. J is TRBJ1-4 and V is TRBV6-6, with D perhaps matching TRBD1 (6 bases). Trimming left V 10 bases short and J 4 bases short, with 13 bases between. The CDR3 runs to 13 residues. Looked up from germline, CDR1 is MNHNY and CDR2 is SVGAGI (reference sequence). CDR3 protein: CANSQGINEKLFF. As DNA, the CDR3 is TGTGCCAACTCCCAGGGGATTAATGAAAAACTGTTTTTT.